This is a list of T cell receptor beta chains from one sample in a study of post-analysis software for immune sequencing data. TCRdb used MiXCR to reprocess the PCR reads, holding one entry per CDR3 protein. Among some 700,000 distinct CDR3 sequences listed, approximately 60% were seen once. The sequenced sample was blood. These receptors were taken from a girl between 2 and 10 years old with multiple sclerosis. Both conserved end residues are part of each CDR3. D genes are given only for firm matches. Only part of the rows carry a size: once, few, many, or a class if the clone is expanded.

v_gene	j_gene	abundance	d_gene	CDR3aa	CDR3nt
TRBV11-2	TRBJ1-5	NA	NA	CASSPRDSNQPQHF	TGTGCCAGCAGCCCACGGGACAGCAATCAGCCCCAGCATTTT
TRBV15	TRBJ2-5	NA	NA	CATRTLVQETQYF	TGTGCCACGCGAACGCTAGTTCAAGAGACCCAGTACTTC
TRBV29-1	TRBJ2-6	NA	TRBD2	CSVEGGTSGANVLTF	TGCAGCGTTGAGGGGGGGACCTCTGGGGCCAACGTCCTGACTTTC
TRBV6-6	TRBJ1-2	NA	NA	CASSYSTTGRDYGYTF	TGTGCCAGCAGTTACTCGACGACGGGGCGGGATTATGGCTACACCTTC
TRBV4-2	TRBJ2-3	NA	NA	CASSQAQGPDTQYF	TGTGCCAGCAGCCAAGCGCAGGGACCAGATACGCAGTATTTT
TRBV5-1	TRBJ2-5	few	NA	CASTEGSSGQETQYF	TGCGCCAGCACGGAGGGGTCCAGCGGTCAAGAGACCCAGTACTTC
TRBV10-2	TRBJ2-2	few	NA	CASIPAQRGGELFF	TGCGCCAGCATCCCGGCCCAAAGGGGAGGGGAGCTGTTTTTT
TRBV20-1	TRBJ1-2	NA	NA	CSARDLKSGVYGYTF	TGCAGTGCTAGAGATCTGAAGTCGGGAGTATACGGCTACACCTTC
TRBV20-1	TRBJ2-7	once	TRBD2	CSARFSIAGGGSYEQYF	TGCAGTGCTAGATTCTCCATAGCGGGAGGGGGCTCCTACGAGCAGTACTTC
TRBV6-1	TRBJ1-5	NA	NA	CASSEEDGSNQPQHF	TGTGCCAGCAGTGAGGAGGACGGTAGCAATCAGCCCCAGCATTTT
TRBV29-1	TRBJ2-1	few	NA	CSVGDFNEQFF	TGCAGCGTGGGGGACTTCAATGAGCAGTTCTTC
TRBV12-3/TRBV12-4	TRBJ2-5	NA	TRBD2	CASSPFGAGGLETQYF	TGTGCCAGCAGTCCCTTTGGAGCGGGGGGGCTAGAGACCCAGTACTTC
TRBV7-2	TRBJ2-5	NA	NA	CASSLEESKTQYF	TGTGCCAGCAGCTTAGAAGAGTCGAAGACCCAGTACTTC
TRBV12-3/TRBV12-4	TRBJ2-4	NA	TRBD1	CASSRNYRGSGDIQYF	TGTGCCAGCAGTCGCAATTACAGGGGAAGTGGGGACATTCAGTACTTC
TRBV28	TRBJ2-3	NA	NA	CASSPRQKADTQYF	TGTGCCAGCAGTCCTAGACAGAAGGCAGATACGCAGTATTTT
TRBV15	TRBJ2-1	NA	NA	CATSRALRGGRPPSTYNEQFF	TGTGCCACCAGCAGGGCGTTGCGCGGGGGCCGTCCTCCAAGTACCTACAATGAGCAGTTCTTC
TRBV6-1	TRBJ2-1	NA	NA	CASSERARDPPSSYNEQFF	TGTGCCAGCAGTGAGAGGGCCCGGGACCCTCCAAGTTCCTACAATGAGCAGTTCTTC
TRBV12-3/TRBV12-4	TRBJ2-1	few	NA	CASSLSQVTYNEQFF	TGTGCCAGCAGTTTGAGCCAGGTGACCTACAATGAGCAGTTCTTC
TRBV7-3	TRBJ2-3	few	NA	CASSLHASVTQYF	TGTGCCAGCAGCTTACACGCCTCGGTTACGCAGTATTTT
TRBV7-6	TRBJ2-3	NA	NA	CASSLSEVVKGDTQYF	TGTGCCAGCAGCTTATCAGAGGTCGTTAAGGGGGATACGCAGTATTTT
TRBV4-3	TRBJ2-1	NA	NA	CASSQDESEQFF	TGCGCCAGCAGCCAAGACGAGTCTGAGCAGTTCTTC
TRBV6-6	TRBJ2-1	NA	NA	CASSYGASTQYNEQFF	TGTGCCAGCAGTTACGGGGCTTCTACGCAGTACAATGAGCAGTTCTTC
TRBV6-2/TRBV6-3	TRBJ2-7	NA	TRBD2	CASRGGGLLTEQYF	TGTGCCAGCAGAGGCGGGGGGCTCCTGACCGAGCAGTACTTC
TRBV6-2/TRBV6-3	TRBJ1-5	NA	NA	CASRDDKRNDQPQHF	TGTGCCAGCAGGGACGACAAAAGGAATGATCAGCCCCAGCATTTT
TRBV12-3/TRBV12-4	TRBJ2-7	few	TRBD1	CASSGTGEGYEQYF	TGTGCCAGCAGCGGGACAGGGGAGGGCTACGAGCAGTACTTC
TRBV4-2	TRBJ2-7	NA	TRBD2	CASSQDRSGRYEQYF	TGTGCCAGCAGCCAAGATCGTAGCGGGAGATACGAGCAGTACTTC
TRBV25-1	TRBJ1-2	NA	NA	CASSSVANPPRDYGYTF	TGTGCCAGCAGTAGTGTTGCAAATCCGCCAAGAGACTATGGCTACACCTTC
TRBV5-1	TRBJ1-2	once	NA	CASSFQGAGYTF	TGCGCCAGCAGCTTTCAGGGTGCTGGCTACACCTTC
TRBV5-6	TRBJ2-2	NA	NA	CASSLIAVTGELFF	TGTGCCAGCAGCTTGATAGCGGTCACCGGGGAGCTGTTTTTT
TRBV5-1	TRBJ2-7	NA	TRBD1	CASSLAGRDRVREQYF	TGCGCCAGCAGCTTGGCTGGTCGGGACAGGGTGCGCGAGCAGTACTTC
TRBV6-6	TRBJ1-2	NA	TRBD1	CASRVQGALNYGYTF	TGTGCCAGTAGGGTCCAGGGGGCATTGAACTATGGCTACACCTTC
TRBV25-1	TRBJ2-7	NA	TRBD2	CASSESRGGLSYEQYF	TGTGCCAGCAGTGAGTCGCGGGGAGGGTTATCCTACGAGCAGTACTTC
TRBV6-5	TRBJ2-7	NA	TRBD2	CASGRANEQYF	TGTGCCAGCGGGAGGGCCAACGAGCAGTACTTC
TRBV10-3	TRBJ1-1	NA	NA	CAHGPDLNTEAFF	TGTGCCCACGGACCAGATTTGAACACTGAAGCTTTCTTT
TRBV29-1	TRBJ1-2	NA	TRBD1	CSVEDPKDRGRKGYGYTF	TGCAGCGTTGAAGATCCGAAGGACAGGGGGCGCAAAGGGTATGGCTACACCTTC
TRBV7-2	TRBJ2-3	NA	NA	CASSLVQTPDTQYF	TGTGCCAGCAGCTTAGTACAGACCCCAGATACGCAGTATTTT
TRBV7-2	TRBJ1-2	NA	NA	CASSAGSRYGYTF	TGTGCCAGCAGTGCCGGGAGCCGCTATGGCTACACCTTC
TRBV29-1	TRBJ2-5	NA	TRBD1	CSARQGRSLQETQYF	TGCAGCGCTCGACAGGGGAGGTCCTTACAAGAGACCCAGTACTTC
TRBV20-1	TRBJ2-1	NA	TRBD2	CSARTLAGATYNEQFF	TGCAGTGCTAGAACCTTAGCGGGAGCTACCTACAATGAGCAGTTCTTC
TRBV15	TRBJ2-1	NA	NA	CATGDSYNEQFF	TGTGCCACCGGCGACTCCTACAATGAGCAGTTCTTC
TRBV5-1	TRBJ2-1	once	NA	CASSFSSGTSSYNEQFF	TGCGCCAGCAGCTTCTCCTCAGGGACGAGCTCCTACAATGAGCAGTTCTTC
TRBV4-3	TRBJ2-5	NA	NA	CASSQDSPGGSETQYF	TGCGCCAGCAGCCAAGATTCCCCAGGGGGGTCTGAGACCCAGTACTTC
TRBV6-5	TRBJ1-2	NA	NA	CASSWGFGRTGGGYTF	TGTGCCAGCAGTTGGGGGTTCGGACGGACGGGGGGTGGCTACACCTTC
TRBV4-3	TRBJ1-6	NA	NA	CASSQDSLTAPNSPLHF	TGCGCCAGCAGCCAAGATAGCCTGACGGCACCGAATTCACCCCTCCACTTT
TRBV29-1	TRBJ2-1	NA	NA	CSGSGAWDEQFF	TGCAGCGGTAGCGGAGCCTGGGATGAGCAGTTCTTC
TRBV20-1	TRBJ2-7	once	TRBD1	CSARPLDRGRNEQYF	TGCAGTGCTAGACCCCTGGACAGGGGGCGTAACGAGCAGTACTTC
TRBV2	TRBJ2-7	NA	NA	CASSESAVQGEQYF	TGTGCCAGCAGTGAGTCGGCGGTTCAAGGCGAGCAGTACTTC
TRBV6-2/TRBV6-3	TRBJ2-4	NA	NA	CASSGGENIQYF	TGTGCCAGCAGTGGGGGCGAAAACATTCAGTACTTC
TRBV4-1	TRBJ1-4	NA	TRBD1	CASRIRDRGSPNEKLFF	TGCGCCAGCAGGATCCGGGACAGGGGCTCTCCAAATGAAAAACTGTTTTTT